Sequencing of this T cell receptor (beta chain) was carried out in a study of CD8 T cells in ankylosing spondylitis. Study findings and constraints: Disease-linked clones, CD8+, were relatively rare in peripheral blood. What seemed typical of ankylosing spondylitis blood was a TCR beta motif built from several highly homologous variants.

One entry per CDR3 protein, called by TCRdb with MiXCR from the 5' RACE reads. The table records under 250,000 distinct CDR3 sequences, roughly a tenth of them present only once. In its sample, this clonotype was seen many times. The antigen is unknown. Germline lookup yields CDR1 MNHNS and CDR2 SASEGT. This CDR3 region has 13 residues. Trimming cost V 1 base and J 6 bases; bases outside gene matches: 2. Sequenced material: blood, either unsorted or a sorted T cell fraction (not recorded which). The chain links TRBV6-1 to TRBJ1-1, with 7 bases that match TRBD1. This TCR derives from a male donor with ankylosing spondylitis or in good health (not recorded which). The CDR3 reads CASSEGRGSEAFF. The CDR3 DNA sequence: TGTGCCAGCAGTGAAGGCAGGGGGTCTGAAGCTTTCTTT.